What follows are 3 T cell receptor beta chains derived from one specimen sequenced in a study of blood T cell repertoires in COVID-19 (dated by TCRdb to 2019 to 2021). The method behind the library was the immunoSEQ multiplex PCR assay. As stored in TCRdb, this immuneACCESS dataset retains in-frame rearrangements with V and J assigned. A fraction of the clones does not appear; measured against another copy, unresolved V genes explain less than half of the discrepancy, and the remainder lacks a known reason. The sample contains about 170,000 clones, 85% to 90% of them found a single time. About 7% of the sample goes to the ten largest clones. The source material was peripheral blood. All receptors come from a man in his fifties or sixties with active or convalescent COVID-19.

The chain is built from TRBV29-1 and TRBJ1-2, with 11 bases that match TRBD1. Germline CDR1 reads SQVTM; CDR2 reads ANQGSEA. J gave up 8 bases and V 4 bases, and 6 bases lay outside the gene matches. CDR3 length: 13 residues. Here the CDR3 reads CSVGMGQGEGYTF. The CDR3 DNA sequence: TGCAGCGTTGGGATGGGACAGGGGGAAGGCTACACCTTC.

The chain uses TRBV5-1 and TRBJ1-6; TRBD1 is a possible D gene (6 bases). Germline CDR1 reads SGHRS; CDR2 reads YFSETQ. Trimming pared 0 bases from V and 2 bases from J, leaving 12 bases between. This CDR3 is 17 amino acids long. The CDR3 DNA sequence: TGCGCCAGCAGCTTGGTCGGCAGGGGCACCTATAATTCACCCCTCCACTTT. Amino acid sequence: CASSLVGRGTYNSPLHF. Together with reference TRBV5-1 and TRBJ1-6, the CDR3 gives the full variable domain: KAGVTQTPRYLIKTRGQQVTLSCSPISGHRSVSWYQQTPGQGLQFLFEYFSETQRNKGNFPGRFSGRQFSNSRSEMNVSTLELGDSALYLCASSLVGRGTYNSPLHFGNGTRLTVT.

J is TRBJ1-2 and V is TRBV27; 10 positions agree with TRBD1. The junction had 13 bases not matched to a gene; V was cut back by 6 bases and J by 6 bases. Germline loops: CDR1 MNHEY, CDR2 SMNVEV (reference sequence). This CDR3 spans 16 amino acids. The CDR3, as DNA: TGTGCCAGCAGGACAGGGGACAGGGGTGGAGGAAATGGCTACACCTTC. It yields the protein CASRTGDRGGGNGYTF.